This is a list of T cell receptor beta chains from one sample in a study of immune cell composition in non-small cell lung cancer. TCRdb's table, derived via immunoSEQ multiplex PCR, lists solely in-frame clones and lacks some. The table lists 4,000 or so clones, more than 65% of them singletons, with approximately 7.3% in the top ten. Sequencing used lung tumor tissue. The receptors stem from a human donor with non-small cell lung cancer. CDR3s include the opening cysteine and the closing phenylalanine or tryptophan. Fields, in order: D gene, clone size, J gene, V gene, CDR3 protein, CDR3 DNA. A D gene is named only where the DNA matches it firmly. A row's size may be missing; if present it is once, few, many or a size class.

TRBD1	once	TRBJ2-1	TRBV5-5	CASSFVGQYNEQFF	TGTGCCAGCAGCTTCGTGGGACAGTACAATGAGCAGTTCTTC
TRBD1	once	TRBJ2-1	TRBV11-2	CASSNRDRSYNEQFF	TGTGCCAGCAGCAACCGGGACAGGTCGTACAATGAGCAGTTCTTC
TRBD2	-	TRBJ2-3	TRBV19	CASSIGLAGGTDTQYF	TGTGCCAGTAGTATAGGCCTAGCGGGGGGCACAGATACGCAGTATTTT
TRBD2	-	TRBJ2-1	TRBV5-6	CATNRKRGAYNEQFF	TGTGCCACCAACAGAAAGCGGGGGGCCTACAATGAGCAGTTCTTC
-	-	TRBJ1-3	TRBV2	CASSGPEGNTIYF	TGTGCCAGCTCCGGGCCGGAGGGGAACACCATATATTTT
-	-	TRBJ2-7	TRBV11-3	CASSLGPRSNEQYF	TGTGCCAGCAGCTTAGGGCCACGCTCCAACGAGCAGTACTTC
TRBD2	-	TRBJ2-1	TRBV9	CASSPDRGAGGYSYNEQFF	TGTGCCAGCAGCCCGGACCGAGGGGCGGGGGGTTACTCCTACAATGAGCAGTTCTTC
-	once	TRBJ2-1	TRBV5-4	CASSPDGGTYNEQFF	TGTGCCAGCAGCCCAGACGGAGGGACCTACAATGAGCAGTTCTTC
-	-	TRBJ2-1	TRBV9	CASTAQGKGEQFF	TGTGCCAGCACGGCCCAGGGGAAAGGTGAGCAGTTCTTC
-	-	TRBJ2-1	TRBV7-9	CASSLDNNEQFF	TGTGCCAGCAGCTTAGACAACAATGAGCAGTTCTTC
-	-	TRBJ2-5	TRBV9	CASSERTTLQETQYF	TGTGCCAGCAGCGAACGGACTACCCTCCAAGAGACCCAGTACTTC
-	-	TRBJ1-2	TRBV18	CASSPSPGYDYGYTF	TGTGCCAGCTCACCATCGCCAGGGTATGACTATGGCTACACCTTC
-	-	TRBJ1-1	TRBV5-1	CASMGEGRSNTEAFF	TGCGCCAGCATGGGAGAAGGACGCTCGAACACTGAAGCTTTCTTT
-	-	TRBJ1-2	TRBV5-6	CASSSPGGYSYGYTF	TGTGCCAGCAGCTCCCCCGGGGGTTACTCCTATGGCTACACCTTC
-	-	TRBJ1-5	TRBV11-2	CASSLENQPQHF	TGTGCCAGCAGCTTGGAGAATCAGCCCCAGCATTTT
TRBD1	-	TRBJ2-5	TRBV2	CASSLTGTGRETQYF	TGTGCCAGCAGCCTAACAGGGACAGGGAGGGAGACCCAGTACTTC
-	-	TRBJ1-4	TRBV9	CASSVDGQINEKLFF	TGTGCCAGCAGCGTAGATGGGCAGATTAATGAAAAACTGTTTTTT
TRBD1	-	TRBJ2-3	TRBV6-1	CASNRDRAPDTQYF	TGTGCCAGCAACCGGGACAGGGCCCCGGATACGCAGTATTTT
-	-	TRBJ1-3	TRBV29-1	CSVSSGGNTIYF	TGCAGCGTCAGTTCCGGGGGAAACACCATATATTTT
-	-	TRBJ1-3	TRBV2	CASSSPPTERTIYF	TGTGCCAGCAGTTCCCCCCCCACTGAACGCACCATATATTTT
TRBD1	-	TRBJ1-1	TRBV6-5	CASSLGTGAFVF	TGTGCCAGCAGTCTGGGGACAGGGGCGTTCGTTTTT
-	-	TRBJ1-4	TRBV5-1	CASSLDVAGEKLFF	TGCGCCAGCAGCTTGGACGTCGCGGGTGAAAAACTGTTTTTT
-	-	TRBJ2-2	TRBV5-6	CASSSLSTGELFF	TGTGCCAGCAGCTCTCTGAGCACCGGGGAGCTGTTTTTT
TRBD1	once	TRBJ1-2	TRBV14	CASSQTGTGINGYTF	TGTGCCAGCAGCCAAACCGGGACAGGGATAAATGGCTACACCTTC
-	-	TRBJ2-7	TRBV4-3	CASSQDLGRGYYEQYF	TGCGCCAGCAGCCAAGATCTAGGCAGGGGATACTACGAGCAGTACTTC
-	once	TRBJ2-7	TRBV11-2	CASSLSGVTSYEQYF	TGTGCCAGCAGCTTAAGCGGAGTTACCTCCTACGAGCAGTACTTC
TRBD1	-	TRBJ1-1	TRBV7-7	CASSLVERTGGPEAFF	TGTGCTAGCAGCTTAGTGGAAAGGACAGGAGGCCCGGAGGCTTTCTTT
-	-	TRBJ1-2	TRBV19	CASSIQDYGYTF	TGTGCCAGTAGCATACAGGATTATGGCTACACCTTC
TRBD1	-	TRBJ1-3	TRBV28	CASSLAPGTGLHSGNTIYF	TGTGCCAGCAGCCTGGCTCCCGGGACAGGGCTTCACTCTGGAAACACCATATATTTT
TRBD1	-	TRBJ1-1	TRBV7-8	CASSITGGGFAEAFF	TGTGCCAGCAGCATAACAGGGGGTGGATTCGCTGAAGCTTTCTTT
-	-	TRBJ2-3	TRBV2	CASSEGAGGTDTQYF	TGTGCCAGCAGTGAAGGGGCAGGGGGCACAGATACGCAGTATTTT
-	-	TRBJ2-7	TRBV15	CATSAEGREKQYF	TGTGCCACCAGCGCTGAGGGTAGGGAAAAGCAGTACTTC
TRBD2	-	TRBJ2-1	TRBV6-4	CATRARGVGEQFF	TGTGCCACCCGGGCGCGGGGGGTTGGTGAGCAGTTCTTC
TRBD1	-	TRBJ1-4	TRBV6-5	CASSRQGLNEKLFF	TGTGCCAGCAGTAGACAGGGACTGAATGAAAAACTGTTTTTT
-	-	TRBJ2-3	TRBV18	CASSQDLSSTDTQYF	TGTGCCAGCTCCCAAGACTTGTCTAGCACAGATACGCAGTATTTT
-	once	TRBJ2-7	TRBV6-5	CASSYSAGEAHEQYF	TGTGCCAGCAGTTACTCAGCAGGGGAAGCCCACGAGCAGTACTTC
-	-	TRBJ1-1	TRBV18	CASSPPFNYRVNTEAFF	TGTGCCAGCTCACCACCGTTCAATTACAGGGTCAACACTGAAGCTTTCTTT